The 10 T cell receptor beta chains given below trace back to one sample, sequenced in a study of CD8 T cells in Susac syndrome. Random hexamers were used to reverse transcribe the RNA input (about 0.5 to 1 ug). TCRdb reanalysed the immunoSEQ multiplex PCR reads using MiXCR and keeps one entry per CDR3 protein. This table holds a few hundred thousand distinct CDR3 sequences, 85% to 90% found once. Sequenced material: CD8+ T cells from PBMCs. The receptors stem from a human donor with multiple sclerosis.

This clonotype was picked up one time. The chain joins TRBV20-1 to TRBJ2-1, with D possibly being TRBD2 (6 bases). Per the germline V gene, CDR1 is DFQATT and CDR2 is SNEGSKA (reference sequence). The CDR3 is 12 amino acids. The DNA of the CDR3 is TGCAGCCTCCCGGGACTCTACAATGAGCAGTTCTTC. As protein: CSLPGLYNEQFF.

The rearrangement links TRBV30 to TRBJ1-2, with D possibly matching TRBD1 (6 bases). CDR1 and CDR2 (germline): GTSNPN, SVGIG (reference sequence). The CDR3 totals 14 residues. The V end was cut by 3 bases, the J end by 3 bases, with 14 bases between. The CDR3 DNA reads TGTGCCTGGAGCCGAAAACAGGGTCACTATGGCTACACCTTC. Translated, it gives CAWSRKQGHYGYTF.

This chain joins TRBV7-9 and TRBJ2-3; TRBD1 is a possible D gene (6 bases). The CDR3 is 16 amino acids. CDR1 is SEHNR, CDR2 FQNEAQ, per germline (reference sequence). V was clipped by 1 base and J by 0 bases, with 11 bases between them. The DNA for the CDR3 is TGTGCCAGCAGCTTAGAGTGGACAGCTAGCACAGATACGCAGTATTTT. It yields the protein CASSLEWTASTDTQYF.

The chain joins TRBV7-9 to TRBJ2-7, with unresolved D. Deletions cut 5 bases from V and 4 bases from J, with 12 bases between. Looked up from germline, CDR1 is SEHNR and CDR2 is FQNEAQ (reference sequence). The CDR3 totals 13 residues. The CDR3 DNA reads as TGTGCCAGCAGCCCCCCGCAGGTATACGAGCAGTACTTC. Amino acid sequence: CASSPPQVYEQYF.

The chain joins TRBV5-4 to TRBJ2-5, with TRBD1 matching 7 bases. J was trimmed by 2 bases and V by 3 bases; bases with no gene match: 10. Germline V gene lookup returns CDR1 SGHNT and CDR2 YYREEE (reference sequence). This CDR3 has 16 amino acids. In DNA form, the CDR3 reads TGTGCCAGCAGCTATTACAGGGGCGATCCGCAAGAGACCCAGTACTTC. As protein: CASSYYRGDPQETQYF.

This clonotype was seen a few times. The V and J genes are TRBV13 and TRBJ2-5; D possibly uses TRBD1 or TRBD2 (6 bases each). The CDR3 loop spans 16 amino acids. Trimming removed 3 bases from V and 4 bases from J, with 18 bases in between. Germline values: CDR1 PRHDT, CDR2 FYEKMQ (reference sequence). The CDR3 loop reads CASSFRMGGQGETQYF. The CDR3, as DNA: TGTGCCAGCAGCTTTAGGATGGGGGGCCAAGGAGAGACCCAGTACTTC.

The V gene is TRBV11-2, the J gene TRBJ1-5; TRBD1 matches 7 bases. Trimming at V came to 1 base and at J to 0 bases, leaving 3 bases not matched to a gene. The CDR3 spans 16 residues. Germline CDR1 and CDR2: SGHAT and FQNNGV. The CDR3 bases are TGTGCCAGCAGCTTAGCAGGGGGGCTTAGCAATCAGCCCCAGCATTTT. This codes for CASSLAGGLSNQPQHF.

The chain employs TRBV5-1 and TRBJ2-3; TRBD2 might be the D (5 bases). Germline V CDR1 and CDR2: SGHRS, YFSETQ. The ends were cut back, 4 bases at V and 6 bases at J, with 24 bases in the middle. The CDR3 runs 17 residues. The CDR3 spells CASSQEPWTSPADTQYF. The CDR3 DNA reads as TGCGCCAGCAGCCAGGAACCCTGGACTTCTCCCGCCGATACGCAGTATTTT. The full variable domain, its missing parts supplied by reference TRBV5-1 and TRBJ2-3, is KAGVTQTPRYLIKTRGQQVTLSCSPISGHRSVSWYQQTPGQGLQFLFEYFSETQRNKGNFPGRFSGRQFSNSRSEMNVSTLELGDSALYLCASSQEPWTSPADTQYFGPGTRLTVL.

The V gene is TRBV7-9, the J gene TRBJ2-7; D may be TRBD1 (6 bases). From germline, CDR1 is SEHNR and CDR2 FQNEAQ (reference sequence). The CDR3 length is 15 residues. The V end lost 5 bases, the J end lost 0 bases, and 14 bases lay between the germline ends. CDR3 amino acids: CASSIPGASSYEQYF. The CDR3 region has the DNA TGTGCCAGCAGCATCCCAGGGGCGAGCTCCTACGAGCAGTACTTC. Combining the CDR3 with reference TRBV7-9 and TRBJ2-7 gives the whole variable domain DTGVSQNPRHKITKRGQNVTFRCDPISEHNRLYWYRQTLGQGPEFLTYFQNEAQLEKSRLLSDRFSAERPKGSFSTLEIQRTEQGDSAMYLCASSIPGASSYEQYFGPGTRLTVT.

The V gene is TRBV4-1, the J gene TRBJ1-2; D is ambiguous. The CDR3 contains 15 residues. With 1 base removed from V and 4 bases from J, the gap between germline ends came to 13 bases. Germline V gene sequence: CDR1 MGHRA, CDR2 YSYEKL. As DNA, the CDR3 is TGCGCCAGCAGCCAAGGGGCGGGCAGCTTCTATGGCTACACCTTC. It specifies CASSQGAGSFYGYTF.